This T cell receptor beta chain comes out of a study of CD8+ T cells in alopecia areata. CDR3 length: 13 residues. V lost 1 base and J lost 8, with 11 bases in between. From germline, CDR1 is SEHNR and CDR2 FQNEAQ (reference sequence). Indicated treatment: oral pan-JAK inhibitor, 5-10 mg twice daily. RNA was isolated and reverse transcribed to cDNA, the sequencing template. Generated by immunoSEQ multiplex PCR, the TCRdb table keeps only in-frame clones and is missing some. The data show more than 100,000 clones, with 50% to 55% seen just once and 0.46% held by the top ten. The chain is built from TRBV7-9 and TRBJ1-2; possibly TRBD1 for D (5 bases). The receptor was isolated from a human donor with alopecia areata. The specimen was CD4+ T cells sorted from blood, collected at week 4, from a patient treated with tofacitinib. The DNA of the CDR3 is TGTGCCAGCAGCTTAGAGGCTGGGGACGGCTACACCTTC. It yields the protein CASSLEAGDGYTF.